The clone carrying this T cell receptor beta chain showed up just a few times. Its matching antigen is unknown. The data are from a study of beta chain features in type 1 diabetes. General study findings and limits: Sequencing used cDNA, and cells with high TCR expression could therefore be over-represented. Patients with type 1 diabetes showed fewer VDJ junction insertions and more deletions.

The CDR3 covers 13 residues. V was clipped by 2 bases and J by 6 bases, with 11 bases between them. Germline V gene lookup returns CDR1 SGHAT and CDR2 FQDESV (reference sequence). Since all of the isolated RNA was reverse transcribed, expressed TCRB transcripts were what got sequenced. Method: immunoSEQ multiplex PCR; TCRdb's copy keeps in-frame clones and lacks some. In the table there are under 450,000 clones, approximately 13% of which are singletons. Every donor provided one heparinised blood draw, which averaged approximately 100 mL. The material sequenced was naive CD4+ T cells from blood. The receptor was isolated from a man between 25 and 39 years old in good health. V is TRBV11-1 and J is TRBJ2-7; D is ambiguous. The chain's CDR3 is CASSLFDAGEQYV. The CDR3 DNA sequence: TGTGCCAGCAGCTTATTTGATGCAGGCGAGCAGTACGTC.